The present entry profiles one T cell receptor beta chain with its context. Its antigen is as yet unknown. Unmatched junction bases numbered 17, after V lost 5 bases and J lost 0 bases. This CDR3 has 21 residues. Germline V gene data show CDR1 as SGHVS and CDR2 as FQNEAQ. The RNA input was about 0.5 to 1 ug, and it was reverse transcribed with random hexamers. The CDR3 of TCR beta was amplified by immunoSEQ multiplex PCR across 54 Vbeta and 13 Jbeta. TCRdb re-called the immunoSEQ multiplex PCR reads with MiXCR, one entry per CDR3 protein. The table has about 200,000 distinct CDR3 sequences, 75% to 95% seen once. Peripheral blood CD8+ and CD4+ T cells were profiled by TCR beta sequencing. In Susac syndrome patients, recently defined diagnostic criteria for definite or probable disease were met. This record belongs to a study of CD8 T cells in Susac syndrome. Study observations and caveats: Only a relatively small number of individuals were included in the TCR sequencing and HLA analysis.

This clonotype originated in a human donor with Susac syndrome. This chain connects TRBV7-8 to TRBJ2-4; 12 positions agree with TRBD1. Sequenced: CD4+ T cells from PBMCs. The CDR3 region is CASSPTGPGQGAVKAKNIQYF. As DNA, the CDR3 is TGTGCCAGCAGCCCCACGGGACCGGGACAGGGGGCCGTGAAAGCCAAAAACATTCAGTACTTC.